These 13 T cell receptor beta chains came from one sample sequenced in a study of OX40 agonist ivuxolimab in advanced cancers. This table comes from immunoSEQ multiplex PCR, and its TCRdb copy is limited to in-frame clones, with some not included. The sample shows approximately 15,000 clones, roughly 80% of them seen only once. The material sequenced was CD4+ or CD8+ T cells sorted from blood, taken in a trial of the OX40 agonist ivuxolimab. The receptor source for this set is an adult with an advanced solid tumor such as melanoma, head and neck, liver or kidney cancer.

The rearrangement links TRBV7-9 to TRBJ1-4; the D is unclear. The ends were cut back, 5 bases at V and 8 bases at J, with 15 bases in the middle. Per the germline V gene, CDR1 is SEHNR and CDR2 is FQNEAQ (reference sequence). The CDR3 has 14 amino acids. The CDR3 reads CASSPTDLGEKLFF. As DNA, the CDR3 is TGTGCCAGCAGCCCAACTGACCTCGGAGAAAAACTGTTTTTT.

This clone has just a few counts. CDR3: CASRGTATFF. In DNA, the CDR3 is TGTGCCAGCAGGGGGACAGCAACTTTCTTT. V and J are TRBV2 and TRBJ1-1; TRBD1 agrees at 7 bases. Trimming at V came to 6 bases and at J to 12 bases, leaving 4 bases not matched to a gene. Germline V lookup: CDR1 SNHLY, CDR2 FYNNEI. The CDR3 is made up of 10 amino acids. The full variable domain, completed using reference TRBV2 and TRBJ1-1, is EPEVTQTPSHQVTQMGQEVILRCVPISNHLYFYWYRQILGQKVEFLVSFYNNEISEKSEIFDDQFSVERPDGSNFTLKIRSTKLEDSAMYFCASRGTATFFGQGTRLTVV.

The V and J genes are TRBV27 and TRBJ2-1; 7 positions agree with TRBD2. The J segment lost 8 bases and the V segment lost 5 bases, leaving 15 bases of the junction unmatched. This CDR3 has 16 amino acids. Per the germline V gene, CDR1 is MNHEY and CDR2 is SMNVEV (reference sequence). CDR3 in DNA: TGTGCCAGCAGTCCCTGGGGGGGGGAAACAAATGATGAGCAGTTCTTC. Its protein product is CASSPWGGETNDEQFF.

The CDR3 spells CASSYGGSSEQYF. The CDR3 DNA reads as TGTGCCAGCAGCTACGGCGGGTCTAGCGAGCAGTACTTC. The V and J genes are TRBV7-2 and TRBJ2-7; perhaps TRBD2 as D (5 bases). This CDR3 is built from 13 residues. Germline CDR1 SGHTA, CDR2 FQGNSA. The V end lost 4 bases, the J end lost 6 bases, and 13 bases lay between the germline ends.

This chain connects TRBV27 to TRBJ1-5, with 11 bases aligning to TRBD1. Germline-derived CDR1 and CDR2 are MNHEY and SMNVEV (reference sequence). The V segment lost 7 bases and the J segment 4 bases; nucleotides outside the gene matches: 6. The length of the CDR3 is 15 residues. CDR3 nucleotides: TGTGCCAGCAAATTAGGGACAGGGGGTAATCAGCCCCAGCATTTT. It translates to CASKLGTGGNQPQHF.

V gene TRBV9 combines with J gene TRBJ2-3; D is ambiguous. The CDR3 has 12 residues. Germline V CDR1 and CDR2: SGDLS, YYNGEE. V dropped 4 bases and J dropped 6 bases, with 9 bases sitting between them. CDR3 sequence reads: CASSFSSDTQYF. CDR3 nucleotide sequence: TGTGCCAGCAGCTTTAGCTCGGATACGCAGTATTTT.

A few counts support this clone. The V call is TRBV4-1, the J call TRBJ2-7; D is uncertain. CDR3 length equals 13 residues. V shed 5 bases and J shed 0 bases, with 8 bases lying between them. Germline loops: CDR1 MGHRA, CDR2 YSYEKL. This chain's CDR3 is CASSAWDSYEQYF. CDR3 sequence (DNA): TGCGCCAGCAGCGCTTGGGACTCCTACGAGCAGTACTTC.

The CDR3 nucleotides are TGTGCTAGTGGTTTGGTAAGCGGGGCCAACGTCCTGACTTTC. This codes for CASGLVSGANVLTF. This chain joins TRBV12-5 and TRBJ2-6; D gene unclear. Looked up from germline, CDR1 is LGHNT and CDR2 is FRNRAP. Trimming removed 0 bases from V and 4 bases from J, with 4 bases in between. This CDR3 has 14 residues.

The rearrangement joins TRBV18 to TRBJ2-2; D gene ambiguous. Per germline, CDR1 KGHSH and CDR2 LQKENI. The CDR3 sequence is 12 residues long. V was trimmed by 4 bases and J by 3 bases, leaving 3 bases between them. In DNA, the CDR3 is TGTGCCAGCTCACAGGACACCGGGGAGCTGTTTTTT. This encodes CASSQDTGELFF.

V usage is TRBV28 and J usage is TRBJ2-2; D gene unclear. Trimming pared 3 bases from V and 5 bases from J, leaving 7 bases between. The CDR3 sequence is 13 residues long. Germline CDR1 reads MDHEN; CDR2 reads SYDVKM. The chain's CDR3 is CASSFGYTGELFF. In DNA form, the CDR3 reads TGTGCCAGCAGTTTCGGGTATACCGGGGAGCTGTTTTTT.

This clone is medium-sized (0.01 to 0.1%) by share. J is TRBJ1-3 and V is TRBV7-9; 10 bases match TRBD1. CDR3 length equals 16 residues. Unmatched junction bases numbered 6, after V lost 5 bases and J lost 2 bases. Germline values: CDR1 SEHNR, CDR2 FQNEAQ (reference sequence). The CDR3 DNA is TGTGCCAGCAGCACCGACAGGGGGCTCACTGGAAACACCATATATTTT. It is translated as CASSTDRGLTGNTIYF.

The rearrangement uses TRBV12-5 and TRBJ2-6; 8 bases align to TRBD1. This CDR3 comprises 16 residues. V trimming: 5 bases; J trimming: 4 bases; junction bases outside the gene matches: 7. Germline loops: CDR1 LGHNT, CDR2 FRNRAP. The CDR3 nucleotides are TGTGCTAGTGGTCAGAGGACAGGGAGAGGGGCCAACGTCCTGACTTTC. Amino acids: CASGQRTGRGANVLTF. The full variable domain, its missing parts supplied by reference TRBV12-5 and TRBJ2-6, is DARVTQTPRHKVTEMGQEVTMRCQPILGHNTVFWYRQTMMQGLELLAYFRNRAPLDDSGMPKDRFSAEMPDATLATLKIQPSEPRDSAVYFCASGQRTGRGANVLTFGAGSRLTVL.

V usage is TRBV19 and J usage is TRBJ1-2; 12 bases map to TRBD1. Per the germline V gene, CDR1 is LNHDA and CDR2 is SQIVND (reference sequence). V gave up 5 bases and J gave up 7 bases; unmatched junction bases: 11. CDR3 size: 16 residues. As DNA, the CDR3 is TGTGCCAGTAGTCCCCAGTGGGGACAGGGGGCGCGTGGCTACACCTTC. Residues: CASSPQWGQGARGYTF. The full variable domain, its missing parts supplied by reference TRBV19 and TRBJ1-2, is DGGITQSPKYLFRKEGQNVTLSCEQNLNHDAMYWYRQDPGQGLRLIYYSQIVNDFQKGDIAEGYSVSREKKESFPLTVTSAQKNPTAFYLCASSPQWGQGARGYTFGSGTRLTVV.